The clone carrying this TCR beta chain showed up many times. Its antigen is unknown. Genomic DNA served as template for TCR beta VDJ and CDR3 profiling. TCRdb itself ran the reads through MiXCR, one entry per CDR3 protein. The table includes roughly 250,000 distinct CDR3 sequences, around half detected once. The sample is drawn from a study of CD8+CD57+ T cells in acquired aplastic anemia. About the study: Sorted cells (CD4+ and CD8+) yielded DNA amounts that averaged about 3.1 ug. Notes on the study in general: The same twenty-nine CD8+ CDR3 sequences occurred in patients and in controls.

Individuals selected for sequencing had exhibited CD8+CD57+ cell expansion on flow cytometry. The cohort consisted entirely of patients having severe acquired aplastic anemia. V gave up 0 bases and J gave up 4 bases, with 7 bases separating them. The CDR3 consists of 13 residues. Germline V gene lookup returns CDR1 LGHNA and CDR2 YSLEER. Specimen: sorted CD4+, CD8+, or CD8+CD57+ T cells (not recorded which) from PBMCs. The rearrangement links TRBV4-3 to TRBJ2-7; weak D call: TRBD1 (5 bases). The clonotype comes from a human donor with aplastic anemia. The CDR3 DNA reads TGCGCCAGCAGCCAAGAACGGACATACGAGCAGTACTTC. This gives the protein CASSQERTYEQYF.